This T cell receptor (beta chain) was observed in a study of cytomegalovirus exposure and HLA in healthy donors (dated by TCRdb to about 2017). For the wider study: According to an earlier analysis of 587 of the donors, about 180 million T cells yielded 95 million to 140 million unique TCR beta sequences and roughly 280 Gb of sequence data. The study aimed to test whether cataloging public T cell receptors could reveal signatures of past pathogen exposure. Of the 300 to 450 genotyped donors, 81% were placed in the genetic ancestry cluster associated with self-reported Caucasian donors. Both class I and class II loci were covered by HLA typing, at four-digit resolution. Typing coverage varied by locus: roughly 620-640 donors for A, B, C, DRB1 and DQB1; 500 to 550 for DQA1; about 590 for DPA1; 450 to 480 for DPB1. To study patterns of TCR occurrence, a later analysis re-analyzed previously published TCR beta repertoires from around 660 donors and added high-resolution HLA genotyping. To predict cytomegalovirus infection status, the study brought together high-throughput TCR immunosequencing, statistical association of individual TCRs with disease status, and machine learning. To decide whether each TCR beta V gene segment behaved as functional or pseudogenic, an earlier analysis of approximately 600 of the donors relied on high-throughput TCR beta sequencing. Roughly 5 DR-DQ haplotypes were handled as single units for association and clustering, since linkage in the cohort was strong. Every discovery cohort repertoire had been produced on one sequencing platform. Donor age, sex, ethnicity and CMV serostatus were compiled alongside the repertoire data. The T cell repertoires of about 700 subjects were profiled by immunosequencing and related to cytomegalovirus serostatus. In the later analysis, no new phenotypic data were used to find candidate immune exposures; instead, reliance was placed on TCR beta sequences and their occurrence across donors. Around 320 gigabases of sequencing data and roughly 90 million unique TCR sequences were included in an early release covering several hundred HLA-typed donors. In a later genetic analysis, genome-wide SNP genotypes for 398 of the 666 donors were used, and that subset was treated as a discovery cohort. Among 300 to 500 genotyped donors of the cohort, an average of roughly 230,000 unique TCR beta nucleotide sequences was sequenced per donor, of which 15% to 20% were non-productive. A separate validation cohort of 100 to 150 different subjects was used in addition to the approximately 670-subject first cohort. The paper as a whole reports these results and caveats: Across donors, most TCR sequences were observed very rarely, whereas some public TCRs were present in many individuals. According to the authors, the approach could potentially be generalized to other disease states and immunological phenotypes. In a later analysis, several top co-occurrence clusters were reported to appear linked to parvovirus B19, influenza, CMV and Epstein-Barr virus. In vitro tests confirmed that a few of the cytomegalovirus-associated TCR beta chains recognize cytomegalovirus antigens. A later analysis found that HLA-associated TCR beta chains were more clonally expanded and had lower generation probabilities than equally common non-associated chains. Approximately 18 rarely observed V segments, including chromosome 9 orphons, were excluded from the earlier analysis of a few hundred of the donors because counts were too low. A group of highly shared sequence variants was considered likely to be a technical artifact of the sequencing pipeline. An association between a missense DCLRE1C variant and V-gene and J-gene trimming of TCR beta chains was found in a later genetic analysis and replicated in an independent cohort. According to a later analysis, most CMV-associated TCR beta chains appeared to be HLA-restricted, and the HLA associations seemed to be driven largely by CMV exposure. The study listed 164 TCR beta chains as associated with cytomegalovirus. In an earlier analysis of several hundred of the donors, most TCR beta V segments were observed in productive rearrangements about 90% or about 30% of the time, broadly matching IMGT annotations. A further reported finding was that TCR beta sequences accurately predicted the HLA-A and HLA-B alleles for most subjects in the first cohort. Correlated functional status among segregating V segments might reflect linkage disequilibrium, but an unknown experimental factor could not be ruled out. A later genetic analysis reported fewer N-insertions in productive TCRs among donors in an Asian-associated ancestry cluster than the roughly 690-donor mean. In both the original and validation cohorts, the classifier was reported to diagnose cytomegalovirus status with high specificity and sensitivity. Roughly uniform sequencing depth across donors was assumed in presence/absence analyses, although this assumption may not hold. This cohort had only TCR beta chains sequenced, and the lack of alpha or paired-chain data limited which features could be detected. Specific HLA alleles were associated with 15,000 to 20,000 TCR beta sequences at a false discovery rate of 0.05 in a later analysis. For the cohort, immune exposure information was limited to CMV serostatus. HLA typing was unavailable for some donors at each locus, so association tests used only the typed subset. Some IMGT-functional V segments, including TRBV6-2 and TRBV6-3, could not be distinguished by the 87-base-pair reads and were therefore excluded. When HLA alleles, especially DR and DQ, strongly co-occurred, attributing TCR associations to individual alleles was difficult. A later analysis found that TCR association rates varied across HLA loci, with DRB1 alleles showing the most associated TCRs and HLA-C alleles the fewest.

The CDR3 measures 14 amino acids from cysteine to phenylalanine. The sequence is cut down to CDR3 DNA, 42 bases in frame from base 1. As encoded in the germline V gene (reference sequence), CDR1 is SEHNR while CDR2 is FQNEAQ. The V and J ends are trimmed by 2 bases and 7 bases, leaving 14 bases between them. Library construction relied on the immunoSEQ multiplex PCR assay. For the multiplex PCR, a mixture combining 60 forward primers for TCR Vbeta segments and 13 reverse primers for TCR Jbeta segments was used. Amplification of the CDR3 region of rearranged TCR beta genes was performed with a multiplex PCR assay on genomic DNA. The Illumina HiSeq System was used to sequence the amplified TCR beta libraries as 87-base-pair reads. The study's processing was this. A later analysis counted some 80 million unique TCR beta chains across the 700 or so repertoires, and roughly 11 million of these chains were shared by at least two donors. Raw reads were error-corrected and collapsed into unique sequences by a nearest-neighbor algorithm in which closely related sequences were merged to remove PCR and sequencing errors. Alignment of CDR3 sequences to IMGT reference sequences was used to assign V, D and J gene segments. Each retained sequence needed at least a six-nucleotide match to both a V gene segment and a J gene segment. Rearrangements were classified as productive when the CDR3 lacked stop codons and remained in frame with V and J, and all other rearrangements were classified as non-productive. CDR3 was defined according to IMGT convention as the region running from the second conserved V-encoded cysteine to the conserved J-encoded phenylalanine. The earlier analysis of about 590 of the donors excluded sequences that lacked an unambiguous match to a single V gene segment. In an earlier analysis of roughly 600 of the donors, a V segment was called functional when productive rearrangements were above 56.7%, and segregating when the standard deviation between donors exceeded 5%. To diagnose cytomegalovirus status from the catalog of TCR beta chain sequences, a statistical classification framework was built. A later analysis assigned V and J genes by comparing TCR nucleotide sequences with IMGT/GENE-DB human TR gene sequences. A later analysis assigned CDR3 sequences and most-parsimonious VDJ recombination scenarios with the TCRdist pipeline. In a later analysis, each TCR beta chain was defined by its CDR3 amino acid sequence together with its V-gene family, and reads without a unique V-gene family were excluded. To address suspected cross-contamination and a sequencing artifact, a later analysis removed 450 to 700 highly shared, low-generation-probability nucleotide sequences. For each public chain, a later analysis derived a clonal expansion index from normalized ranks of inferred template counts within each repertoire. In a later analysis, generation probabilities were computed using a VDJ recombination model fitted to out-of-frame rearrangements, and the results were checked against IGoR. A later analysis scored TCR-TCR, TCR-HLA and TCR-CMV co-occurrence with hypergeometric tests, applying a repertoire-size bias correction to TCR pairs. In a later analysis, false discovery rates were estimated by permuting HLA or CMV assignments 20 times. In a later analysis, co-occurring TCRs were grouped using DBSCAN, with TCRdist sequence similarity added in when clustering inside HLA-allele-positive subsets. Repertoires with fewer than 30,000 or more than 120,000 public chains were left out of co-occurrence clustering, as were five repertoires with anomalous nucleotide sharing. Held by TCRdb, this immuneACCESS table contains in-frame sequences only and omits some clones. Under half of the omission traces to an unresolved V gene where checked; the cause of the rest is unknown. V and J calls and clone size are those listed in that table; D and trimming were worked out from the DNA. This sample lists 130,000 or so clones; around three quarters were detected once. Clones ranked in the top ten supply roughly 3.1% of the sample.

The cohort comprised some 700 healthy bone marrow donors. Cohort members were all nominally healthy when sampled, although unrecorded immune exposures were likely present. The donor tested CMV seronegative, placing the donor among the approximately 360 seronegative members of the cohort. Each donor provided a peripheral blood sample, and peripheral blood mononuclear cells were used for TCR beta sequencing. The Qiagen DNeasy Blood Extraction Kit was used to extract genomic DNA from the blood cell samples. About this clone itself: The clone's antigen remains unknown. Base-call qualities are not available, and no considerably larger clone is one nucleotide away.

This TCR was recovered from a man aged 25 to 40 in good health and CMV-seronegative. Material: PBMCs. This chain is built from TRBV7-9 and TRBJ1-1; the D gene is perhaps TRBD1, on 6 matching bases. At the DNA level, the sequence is TGTGCCAGCAGCTTAATAGGGGGACACCTTGAAGCTTTCTTT. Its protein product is CASSLIGGHLEAFF.